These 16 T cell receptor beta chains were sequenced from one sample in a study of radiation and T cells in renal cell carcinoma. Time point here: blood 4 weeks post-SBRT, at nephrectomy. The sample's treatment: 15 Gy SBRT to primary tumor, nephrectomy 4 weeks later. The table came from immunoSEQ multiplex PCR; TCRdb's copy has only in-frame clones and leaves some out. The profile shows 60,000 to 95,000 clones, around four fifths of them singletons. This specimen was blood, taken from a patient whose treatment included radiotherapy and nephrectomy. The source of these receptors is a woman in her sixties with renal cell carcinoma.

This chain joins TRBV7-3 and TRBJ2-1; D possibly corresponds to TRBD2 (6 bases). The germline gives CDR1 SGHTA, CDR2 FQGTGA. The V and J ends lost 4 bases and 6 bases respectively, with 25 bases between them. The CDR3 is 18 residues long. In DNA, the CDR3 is TGTGCCAGCAGCTCGATCCCCTCAGGCACTCTGGGGGGCAATGAGCAGTTCTTC. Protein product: CASSSIPSGTLGGNEQFF.

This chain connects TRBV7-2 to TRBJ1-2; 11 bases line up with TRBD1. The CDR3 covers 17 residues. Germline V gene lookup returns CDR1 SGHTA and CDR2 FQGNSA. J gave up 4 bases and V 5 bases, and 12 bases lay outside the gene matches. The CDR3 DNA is TGTGCCAGCAGCCCGCCGGGACAGGGGGAGGGTATCTATGGCTACACCTTC. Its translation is CASSPPGQGEGIYGYTF. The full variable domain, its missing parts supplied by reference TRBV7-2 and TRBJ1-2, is GAGVSQSPSNKVTEKGKDVELRCDPISGHTALYWYRQSLGQGLEFLIYFQGNSAPDKSGLPSDRFSAERTGGSVSTLTIQRTQQEDSAVYLCASSPPGQGEGIYGYTFGSGTRLTVV.

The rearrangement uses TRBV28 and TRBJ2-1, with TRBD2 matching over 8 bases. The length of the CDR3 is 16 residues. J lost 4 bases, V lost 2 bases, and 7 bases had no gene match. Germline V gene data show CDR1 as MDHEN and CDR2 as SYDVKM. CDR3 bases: TGTGCCAGCAGTTTACGGGCGGGAGGTTGGTACAATGAGCAGTTCTTC. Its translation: CASSLRAGGWYNEQFF.

The CDR3 protein is CASSFRASGAYNEQFF. As DNA, the CDR3 is TGCGCCAGCAGCTTCAGGGCTAGCGGGGCGTACAATGAGCAGTTCTTC. The rearrangement links TRBV5-1 to TRBJ2-1, with 9 nucleotides matching TRBD2. This CDR3 is 16 amino acids long. The germline CDR1 and CDR2 sequences are SGHRS and YFSETQ. The junction had 7 bases not matched to a gene; V was cut back by 2 bases and J by 4 bases.

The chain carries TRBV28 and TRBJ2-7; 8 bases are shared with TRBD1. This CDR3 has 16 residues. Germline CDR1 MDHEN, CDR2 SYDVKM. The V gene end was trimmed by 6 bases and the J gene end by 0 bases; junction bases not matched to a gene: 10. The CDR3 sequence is CASSQWKTGGSYEQYF. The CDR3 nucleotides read TGTGCCAGCAGCCAATGGAAAACAGGGGGCTCCTACGAGCAGTACTTC.

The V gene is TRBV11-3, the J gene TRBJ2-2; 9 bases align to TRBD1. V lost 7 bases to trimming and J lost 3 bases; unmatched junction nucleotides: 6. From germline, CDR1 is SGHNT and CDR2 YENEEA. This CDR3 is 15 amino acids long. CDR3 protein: CASTPGQGDTGELFF. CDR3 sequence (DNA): TGTGCCAGCACCCCGGGACAGGGAGACACCGGGGAGCTGTTTTTT.

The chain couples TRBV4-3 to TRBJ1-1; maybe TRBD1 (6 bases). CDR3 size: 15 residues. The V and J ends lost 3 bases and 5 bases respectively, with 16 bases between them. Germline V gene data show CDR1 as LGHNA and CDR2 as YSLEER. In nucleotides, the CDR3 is TGCGCCAGCAGCCATAACAGGGACTGGGGGACTGAAGCTTTCTTT. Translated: CASSHNRDWGTEAFF.

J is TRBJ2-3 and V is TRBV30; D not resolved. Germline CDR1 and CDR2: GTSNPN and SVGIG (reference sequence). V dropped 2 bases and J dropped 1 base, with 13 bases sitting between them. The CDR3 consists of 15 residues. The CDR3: CAWSIGLQGTDTQYF. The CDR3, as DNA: TGTGCCTGGAGTATCGGGCTGCAAGGCACAGATACGCAGTATTTT.

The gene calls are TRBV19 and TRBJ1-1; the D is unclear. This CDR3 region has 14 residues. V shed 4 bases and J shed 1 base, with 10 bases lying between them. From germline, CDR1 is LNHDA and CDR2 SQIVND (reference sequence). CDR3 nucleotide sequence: TGTGCCAGTAGTACCTATGGGGAGAACACTGAAGCTTTCTTT. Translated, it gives CASSTYGENTEAFF.

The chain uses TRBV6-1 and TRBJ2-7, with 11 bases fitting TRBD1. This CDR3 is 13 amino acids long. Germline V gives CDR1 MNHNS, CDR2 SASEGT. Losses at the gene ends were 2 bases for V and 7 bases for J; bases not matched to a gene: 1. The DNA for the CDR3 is TGTGCCAGCAGTGAAAGGGACAGGGGGGAGCAGTACTTC. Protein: CASSERDRGEQYF.

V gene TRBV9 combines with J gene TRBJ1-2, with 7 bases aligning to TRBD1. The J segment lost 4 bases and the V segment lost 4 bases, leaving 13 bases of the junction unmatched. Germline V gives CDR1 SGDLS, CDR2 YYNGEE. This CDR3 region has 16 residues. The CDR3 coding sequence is TGTGCCAGCAGCCCCCACAAGGGGGCACTAGGCTATGGCTACACCTTC. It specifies CASSPHKGALGYGYTF.

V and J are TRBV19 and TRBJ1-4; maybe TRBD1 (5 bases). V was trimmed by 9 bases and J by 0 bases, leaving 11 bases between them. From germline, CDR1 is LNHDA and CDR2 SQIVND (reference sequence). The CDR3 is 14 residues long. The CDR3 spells CASRDFTTNEKLFF. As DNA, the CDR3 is TGTGCCAGCCGGGACTTCACAACTAATGAAAAACTGTTTTTT.

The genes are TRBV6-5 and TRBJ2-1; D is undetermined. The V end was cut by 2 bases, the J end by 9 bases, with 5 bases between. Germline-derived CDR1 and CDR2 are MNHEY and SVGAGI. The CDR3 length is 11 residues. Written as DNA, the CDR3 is TGTGCCAGCAGTTACGCTTTTGAGCAGTTCTTC. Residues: CASSYAFEQFF.

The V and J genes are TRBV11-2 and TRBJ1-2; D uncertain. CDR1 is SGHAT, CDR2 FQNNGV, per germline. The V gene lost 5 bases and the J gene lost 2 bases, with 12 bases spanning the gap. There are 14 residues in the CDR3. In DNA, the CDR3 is TGTGCCAGCAGCCCCAGGAGGGTCAACTATGGCTACACCTTC. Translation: CASSPRRVNYGYTF.

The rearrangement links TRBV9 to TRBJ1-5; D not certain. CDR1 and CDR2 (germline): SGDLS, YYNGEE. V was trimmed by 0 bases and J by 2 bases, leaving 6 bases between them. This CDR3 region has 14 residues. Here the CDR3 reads CASSVDHGNQPQHF. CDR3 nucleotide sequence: TGTGCCAGCAGCGTAGATCACGGCAATCAGCCCCAGCATTTT.

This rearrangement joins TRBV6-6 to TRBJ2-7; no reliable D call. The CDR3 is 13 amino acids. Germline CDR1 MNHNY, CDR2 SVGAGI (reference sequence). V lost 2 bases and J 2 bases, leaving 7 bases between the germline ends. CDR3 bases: TGTGCCAGCAGTTACGGGCGAGCCTACGAGCAGTACTTC. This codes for CASSYGRAYEQYF.